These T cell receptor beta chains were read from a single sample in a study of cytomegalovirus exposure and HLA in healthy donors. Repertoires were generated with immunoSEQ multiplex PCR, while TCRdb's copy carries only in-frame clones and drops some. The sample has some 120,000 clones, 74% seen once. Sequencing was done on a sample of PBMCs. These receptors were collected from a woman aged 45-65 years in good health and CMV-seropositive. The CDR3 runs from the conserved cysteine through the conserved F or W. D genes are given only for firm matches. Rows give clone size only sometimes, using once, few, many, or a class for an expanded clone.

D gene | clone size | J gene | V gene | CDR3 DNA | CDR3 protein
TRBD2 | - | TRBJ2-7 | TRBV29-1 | TGCAGCGTTAGCGGGGACTCCTACGAGCAGTACTTC | CSVSGDSYEQYF
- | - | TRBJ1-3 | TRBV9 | TGTGCCAGCAGCGCCCAGGGCTCCTCTGGAAACACCATATATTTT | CASSAQGSSGNTIYF
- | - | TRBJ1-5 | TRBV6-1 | TGTGCCAGCAGCTCGGGGGATTTGCGCAATCAGCCCCAGCATTTT | CASSSGDLRNQPQHF
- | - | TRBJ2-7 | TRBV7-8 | TGTGCCAGCAGCTTAGAGCAGGCTCGGGAGCAGTACTTC | CASSLEQAREQYF
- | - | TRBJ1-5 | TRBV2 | TGTGCCAGCAGTGGGTTACAGGGTAGCAATCAGCCCCAGCATTTT | CASSGLQGSNQPQHF
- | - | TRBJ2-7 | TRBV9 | TGTGCCAGCAGCGTAGGGGTGGGCTCCGAGCAGTACTTC | CASSVGVGSEQYF
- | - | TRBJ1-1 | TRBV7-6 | TGTGCCTCCCGGAGCGGATCCGGGATTGGCACTGAAGCTTTCTTT | CASRSGSGIGTEAFF
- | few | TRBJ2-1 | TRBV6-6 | TGTGCCAGCAGTTACACTACCTGGAATGAGCAGTTCTTC | CASSYTTWNEQFF
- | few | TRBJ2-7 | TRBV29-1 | TGCAGCGTCCTCCGTCCGGAGGGGACCTTGACCTACGAGCAGTACTTC | CSVLRPEGTLTYEQYF
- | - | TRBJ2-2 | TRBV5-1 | TGCGCCAGCAGCTCCCTCGCGGCGAACACCGGGGAGCTGTTTTTT | CASSSLAANTGELFF
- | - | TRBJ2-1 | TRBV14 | TGTGCCAGCAGTCAGAGGTACAATGAGCAGTTCTTC | CASSQRYNEQFF
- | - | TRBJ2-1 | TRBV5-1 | TGCGCCAGCAGCGTCCCGGGGTCGAATGAGCAGTTCTTC | CASSVPGSNEQFF
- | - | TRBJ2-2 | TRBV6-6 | TGTGCCAGCGGGCGAGGGTCTGCCGGGGAGCTGTTTTTT | CASGRGSAGELFF
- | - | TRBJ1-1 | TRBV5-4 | TGTGCCAGCAGCCTTATGAACACTGAAGCTTTCTTT | CASSLMNTEAFF